Listed below are T cell receptor beta chains from one sample, sequenced in a study of shared clonotypes between healthy human individuals. Profiled with immunoSEQ multiplex PCR; TCRdb holds only in-frame clones, not every one. The table includes some 2 million clones, about 95% detected once. Material for sequencing was naive CD4+ T cells sorted from blood. The receptors come from a man in his late teens or twenties in good health. The CDR3 runs from the conserved cysteine through the conserved F or W. Fields, in order: CDR3 length, D gene, J gene, V gene, CDR3 protein. The D gene is left open where the match is weak.

>15|TRBD1|TRBJ2-1|TRBV10-3
CAISLGQISYNEQFF
>14|.|TRBJ2-3|TRBV6-1
CASKSAISTDTQYF
>14|.|TRBJ1-1|TRBV10-3
CAISDLGMNTEAFF
>16|.|TRBJ1-4|TRBV4-3
CASSRILGGRDEKLFF
>14|.|TRBJ1-3|TRBV10-1
CASSEDSSGNTIYF
>16|TRBD1|TRBJ1-6|TRBV27
CASSDTAGQGVSPLHF
>15|.|TRBJ1-6|TRBV6-5
CASSYWDPLNSPLHF
>11|.|TRBJ1-2|TRBV18
CASSPKYGYTF
>15|TRBD1|TRBJ1-4|TRBV7-9
CASSPTTGGNEKLFF
>15|TRBD2|TRBJ2-1|TRBV29-1
CSVRLAGGPYNEQFF